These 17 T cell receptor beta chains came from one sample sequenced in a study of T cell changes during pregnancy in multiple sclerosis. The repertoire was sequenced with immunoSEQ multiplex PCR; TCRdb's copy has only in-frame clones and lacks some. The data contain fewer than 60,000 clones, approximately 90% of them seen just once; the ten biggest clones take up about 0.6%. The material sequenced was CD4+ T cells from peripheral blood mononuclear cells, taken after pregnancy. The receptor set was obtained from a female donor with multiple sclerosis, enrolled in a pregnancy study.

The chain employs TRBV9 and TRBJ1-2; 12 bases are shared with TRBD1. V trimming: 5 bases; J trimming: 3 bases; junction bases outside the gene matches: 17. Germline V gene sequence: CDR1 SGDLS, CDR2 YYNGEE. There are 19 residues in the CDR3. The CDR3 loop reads CASSLIQLGTGGRYYGYTF. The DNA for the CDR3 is TGTGCCAGCAGTCTGATCCAACTAGGGACAGGGGGCAGGTACTATGGCTACACCTTC. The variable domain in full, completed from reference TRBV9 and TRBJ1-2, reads DSGVTQTPKHLITATGQRVTLRCSPRSGDLSVYWYQQSLDQGLQFLIQYYNGEERAKGNILERFSAQQFPDLHSELNLSSLELGDSALYFCASSLIQLGTGGRYYGYTFGSGTRLTVV.

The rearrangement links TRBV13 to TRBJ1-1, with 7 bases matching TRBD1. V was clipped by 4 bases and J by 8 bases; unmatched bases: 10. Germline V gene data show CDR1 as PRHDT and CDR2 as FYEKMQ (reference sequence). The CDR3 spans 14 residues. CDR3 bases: TGTGCCAGCAGCTCAGATCTAGGGGGCGGAGAAGCTTTCTTT. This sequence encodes CASSSDLGGGEAFF.

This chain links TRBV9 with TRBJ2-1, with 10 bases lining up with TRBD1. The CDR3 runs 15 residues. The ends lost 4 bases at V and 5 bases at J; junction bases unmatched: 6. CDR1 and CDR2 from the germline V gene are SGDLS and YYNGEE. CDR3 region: CASSLGQGIDNEQFF. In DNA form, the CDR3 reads TGTGCCAGCAGCCTGGGACAGGGGATCGACAATGAGCAGTTCTTC.

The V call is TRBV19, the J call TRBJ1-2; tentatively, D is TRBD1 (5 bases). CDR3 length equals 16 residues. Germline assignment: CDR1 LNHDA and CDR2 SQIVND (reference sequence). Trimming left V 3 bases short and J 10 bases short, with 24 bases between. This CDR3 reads CASSIVRVLRVSDYTF. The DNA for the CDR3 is TGTGCCAGTAGTATTGTCAGGGTGCTGCGCGTTTCGGACTACACCTTC.

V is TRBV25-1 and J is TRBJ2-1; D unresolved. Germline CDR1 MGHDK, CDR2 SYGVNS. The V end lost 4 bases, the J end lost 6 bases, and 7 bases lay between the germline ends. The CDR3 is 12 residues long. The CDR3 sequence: CASSVVSNEQFF. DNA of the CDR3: TGTGCCAGCAGTGTTGTCAGCAATGAGCAGTTCTTC.

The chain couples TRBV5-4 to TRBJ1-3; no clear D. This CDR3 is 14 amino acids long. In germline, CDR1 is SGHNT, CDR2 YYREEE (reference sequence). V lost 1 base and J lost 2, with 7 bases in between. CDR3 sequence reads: CASSLNSPGNTIYF. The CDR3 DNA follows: TGTGCCAGCAGCTTGAACAGCCCTGGAAACACCATATATTTT.

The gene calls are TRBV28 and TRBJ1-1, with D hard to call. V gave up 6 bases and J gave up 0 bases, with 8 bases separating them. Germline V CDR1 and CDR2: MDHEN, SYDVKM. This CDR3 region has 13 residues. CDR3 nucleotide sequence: TGTGCCAGCAGGAGCATTGTGAACACTGAAGCTTTCTTT. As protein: CASRSIVNTEAFF.

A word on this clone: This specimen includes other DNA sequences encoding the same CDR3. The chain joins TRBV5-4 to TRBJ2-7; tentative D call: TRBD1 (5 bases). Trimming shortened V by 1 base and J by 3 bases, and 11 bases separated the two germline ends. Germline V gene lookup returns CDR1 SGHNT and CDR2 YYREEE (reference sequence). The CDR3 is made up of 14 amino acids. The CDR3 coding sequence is TGTGCCAGCAGCTTGCATCAGGGTCGCTACGAGCAGTACTTC. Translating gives CASSLHQGRYEQYF.

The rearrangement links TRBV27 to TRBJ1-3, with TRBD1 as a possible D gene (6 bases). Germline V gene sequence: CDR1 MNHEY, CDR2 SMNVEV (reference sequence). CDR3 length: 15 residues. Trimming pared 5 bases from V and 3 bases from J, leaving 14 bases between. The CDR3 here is CASSVTGLVGNTIYF. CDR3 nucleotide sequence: TGTGCCAGCAGTGTTACAGGGTTGGTTGGAAACACCATATATTTT.

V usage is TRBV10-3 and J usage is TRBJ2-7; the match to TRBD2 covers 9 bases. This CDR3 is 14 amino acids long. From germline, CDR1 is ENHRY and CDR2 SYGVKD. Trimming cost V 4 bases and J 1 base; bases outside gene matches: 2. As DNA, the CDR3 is TGTGCCATCAGTGGACTAGCGGAATCCTACGAGCAGTACTTC. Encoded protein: CAISGLAESYEQYF.

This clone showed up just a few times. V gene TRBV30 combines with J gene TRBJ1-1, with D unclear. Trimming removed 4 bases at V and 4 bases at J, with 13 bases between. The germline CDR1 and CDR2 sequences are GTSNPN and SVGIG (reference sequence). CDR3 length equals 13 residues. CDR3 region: CAWKRRVVTEAFF. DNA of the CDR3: TGTGCCTGGAAACGGAGGGTTGTCACTGAAGCTTTCTTT.

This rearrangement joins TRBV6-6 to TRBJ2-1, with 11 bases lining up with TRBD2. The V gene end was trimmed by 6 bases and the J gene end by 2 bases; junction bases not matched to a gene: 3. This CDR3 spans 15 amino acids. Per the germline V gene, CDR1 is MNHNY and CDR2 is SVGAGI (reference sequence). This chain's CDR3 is CASRLTSGAYNEQFF. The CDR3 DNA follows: TGTGCCAGCAGACTGACTAGCGGGGCCTACAATGAGCAGTTCTTC.

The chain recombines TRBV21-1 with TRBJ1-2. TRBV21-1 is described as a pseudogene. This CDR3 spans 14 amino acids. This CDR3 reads CASSRAGSAYGYTF. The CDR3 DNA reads TGTGCCAGCAGCAGGGCGGGTTCGGCGTATGGCTACACCTTC.

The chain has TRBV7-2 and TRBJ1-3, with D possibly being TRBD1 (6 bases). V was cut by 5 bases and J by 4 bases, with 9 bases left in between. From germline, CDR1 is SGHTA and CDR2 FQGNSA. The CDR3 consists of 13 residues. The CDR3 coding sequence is TGTGCCAGCAGCCCCGGACAGGGAAACACCATATATTTT. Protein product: CASSPGQGNTIYF.

The CDR3 region has the DNA TGTGCCATCAGTGAGACTATTAACTATGGCTACACCTTC. Protein product: CAISETINYGYTF. The rearrangement uses TRBV10-3 and TRBJ1-2; D remains unclear. CDR3 length equals 13 residues. Germline loops: CDR1 ENHRY, CDR2 SYGVKD. Trimming removed 2 bases at V and 1 base at J, with 5 bases between.

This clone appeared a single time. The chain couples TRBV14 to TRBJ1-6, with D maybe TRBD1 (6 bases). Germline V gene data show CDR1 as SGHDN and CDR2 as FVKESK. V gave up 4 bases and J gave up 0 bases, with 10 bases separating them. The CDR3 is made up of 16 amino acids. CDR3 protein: CASSLRGSSYNSPLHF. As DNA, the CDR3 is TGTGCCAGCAGCCTGAGGGGGAGCTCCTATAATTCACCCCTCCACTTT.

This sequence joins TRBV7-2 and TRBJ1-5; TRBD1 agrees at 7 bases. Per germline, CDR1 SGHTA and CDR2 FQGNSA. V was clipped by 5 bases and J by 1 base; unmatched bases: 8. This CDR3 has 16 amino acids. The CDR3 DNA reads TGTGCCAGCAGCCCAGGGGGGCAGGGAAGCAATCAGCCCCAGCATTTT. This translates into CASSPGGQGSNQPQHF. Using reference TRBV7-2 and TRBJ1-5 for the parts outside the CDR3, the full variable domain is GAGVSQSPSNKVTEKGKDVELRCDPISGHTALYWYRQSLGQGLEFLIYFQGNSAPDKSGLPSDRFSAERTGGSVSTLTIQRTQQEDSAVYLCASSPGGQGSNQPQHFGDGTRLSIL.